The next 12 T cell receptor beta chains were all read from a single sample in a study of vaccination and CD4 T cells after COVID-19. The antigens of these receptors remain unknown. Once obtained from cultured CD4+ T cells, the DNA was sequenced using the Oncomine TCR Beta short-read assay. TCRdb called the PCR reads again in MiXCR, with one record for every CDR3 protein. The data show about 3,500 distinct CDR3 sequences, with around 20% seen just once and roughly 28% held by the top ten. The sample's treatment: approximately nine-day PBMC culture with coronavirus spike peptide pools or control peptides (ViraFEST assay). Sequenced sample: CD4+ T cells from blood, cultured in vitro. These receptors were collected from a human donor who had recovered from COVID-19.

The chain has TRBV18 and TRBJ2-3, with D perhaps given as TRBD1 or TRBD2 (5 bases each). The CDR3 sequence is 15 residues long. Looked up from germline, CDR1 is KGHSH and CDR2 is LQKENI. Trimming removed 5 bases at V and 3 bases at J, with 15 bases between. The CDR3 loop is CASSAGTTTTDTQYF. The DNA for the CDR3 is TGTGCCAGCTCAGCCGGGACCACCACGACAGATACGCAGTATTTT.

This clonotype appeared a few times. The chain joins TRBV19 to TRBJ1-5; TRBD1 aligns across 9 bases. The germline V gene has CDR1 LNHDA and CDR2 SQIVND (reference sequence). The CDR3 contains 23 residues. The trim removed 3 bases at V and 7 bases at J, leaving 31 bases unmatched. The CDR3 region is CASSMNPGQGNRYLFRNRQPQHF. The CDR3 coding sequence is TGTGCCAGTAGTATGAATCCGGGACAGGGAAACCGATATCTCTTCCGAAACCGGCAGCCCCAGCATTTT.

This clonotype was found a few times. The chain joins TRBV12-3 or TRBV12-4 to TRBJ1-1; D is possibly TRBD1 (6 bases). Trimming removed 6 bases from V and 4 bases from J, with 12 bases in between. This CDR3 is built from 13 residues. The CDR3 here is CASRPSGATEAFF. The CDR3 coding sequence is TGTGCCAGCAGGCCCTCGGGGGCCACTGAAGCTTTCTTT.

The chain employs TRBV6-1 and TRBJ1-2; TRBD1 matches 12 bases. This CDR3 has 14 residues. The germline CDR1 and CDR2 sequences are MNHNS and SASEGT. Germline trimming cut 6 bases from V and 7 bases from J; bases unmatched to any gene: 6. The CDR3 loop is CASRPTGQGAGYTF. As DNA, the CDR3 is TGTGCCAGCAGACCAACGGGACAGGGGGCTGGCTACACCTTC.

This chain links TRBV27 with TRBJ2-5; D unresolved. The CDR3 totals 13 residues. Germline CDR1 is MNHEY and CDR2 is SMNVEV (reference sequence). Trimming took off 3 bases at V and 4 bases at J, with 9 bases between the two ends. CDR3 coding DNA: TGTGCCAGCAGTTTGCGCCAAGGAGAGACCCAGTACTTC. It specifies CASSLRQGETQYF.

This clonotype was seen just once. This CDR3 is missing its conserved last phenylalanine or tryptophan, likely due to a read error. The chain joins TRBV27 to TRBJ1-1, with D possibly matching TRBD1 (5 bases). V was cut by 2 bases and J by 3 bases, with 7 bases left in between. Germline-derived CDR1 and CDR2 are MNHEY and SMNVEV (reference sequence). CDR3 length: 13 residues. As DNA, the CDR3 is TGTGCCAGCAGTTTAGGGGCGGACACTGAAGCTTTCTCT. It encodes CASSLGADTEAFS.

The CDR3 bases are TGCAGCGGAGGGGAGGGCGGTAGCTCCTACAATGAGCAGTTCTTC. Translation gives CSGGEGGSSYNEQFF. The rearrangement links TRBV20-1 to TRBJ2-1, with TRBD2 identical over 7 bases. In germline, CDR1 is DFQATT, CDR2 SNEGSKA (reference sequence). The CDR3 sequence is 15 residues long.

This clonotype was observed a single time. This chain joins TRBV7-9 and TRBJ1-4; 7 positions match TRBD1. CDR3 size: 15 residues. After removal of 6 bases from V and 1 base from J, the junction contained 5 bases not matched to a gene. Germline V gene lookup returns CDR1 SEHNR and CDR2 FQNEAQ (reference sequence). The CDR3, as DNA: TGTGCCAGCAGTCGGAACAGGGGAACTAATGAAAAACTGTTTTTT. As protein: CASSRNRGTNEKLFF.

In this sample, this clonotype turned up once. Here the CDR3 reads CASSPAGAPTYEQYF. As DNA, the CDR3 is TGTGCCAGCAGCCCGGCGGGGGCGCCTACCTACGAGCAGTACTTC. V is TRBV3-1 and J is TRBJ2-7; a possible D gene is TRBD2 (7 bases). There are 15 residues in the CDR3. Deletions cut 4 bases from V and 2 bases from J, with 15 bases between. CDR1 and CDR2 from the germline V gene are LGHDT and YNNKEL (reference sequence).

The chain combines TRBV7-2 with TRBJ2-1, with 8 positions matching TRBD2. CDR1 and CDR2 (germline): SGHTA, FQGNSA. V trimming: 4 bases; J trimming: 9 bases; junction bases outside the gene matches: 11. CDR3 length equals 15 residues. The CDR3 reads CASSYQSGGWGEQFF. The CDR3 DNA follows: TGTGCCAGCAGCTACCAGAGCGGGGGTTGGGGTGAGCAGTTCTTC.

V gene TRBV6-1 combines with J gene TRBJ2-2, with 8 nucleotides matching TRBD2. With V trimmed by 11 bases and J by 4 bases, 6 bases remained unmatched. Germline V lookup: CDR1 MNHNS, CDR2 SASEGT. The CDR3 has 13 residues. Here the CDR3 reads CARRTSPTGELFF. CDR3 nucleotides: TGTGCCCGAAGGACTAGCCCCACCGGGGAGCTGTTTTTT.

CDR3 region: CAWSPLTGGNTIYF. The CDR3 DNA is TGTGCCTGGAGCCCATTAACCGGTGGAAACACCATATATTTT. The V call is TRBV30, the J call TRBJ1-3, with D unresolved. The germline V and J ends were trimmed by 3 bases and 3 bases, with 12 bases remaining between them. This CDR3 comprises 14 residues. Per germline, CDR1 GTSNPN and CDR2 SVGIG (reference sequence).